Listed here are 15 T cell receptor beta chains from one sample, sequenced in a study of human T cells and chemical hapten exposure (TCRdb year 2021). The library came from RACE. Sequenced using a NextSeq 500. TCRdb cleaned the public reads at Q25 with fastp, built clones with MiXCR and kept in-frame beta chains. Entries that share a CDR3 protein sequence are merged under the most common genes and DNA. A total of under 120,000 distinct CDR3 sequences appear in this sample, 9.5% to 11% of them only once. The leading ten clones occupy approximately 4% of the sample. Taken with the paper, the label for time point translates to: patch test 1, 2 weeks after DPC sensitization. The label giving this sample's treatment or condition can be read as: therapeutic diphenylcyclopropenone sensitization with weekly scalp DPC. The source material was whole blood, sampled in connection with sensitization to the hapten diphenylcyclopropenone (DPC). These receptors came from a middle-aged woman with alopecia areata. Some clones in this sample may be carry-over from other donors' samples.

This clonotype was observed a few times. The J gene is TRBJ1-1, the V gene TRBV7-6; D is unclear. The CDR3 length is 14 residues. In germline, CDR1 is SGHVS, CDR2 FNYEAQ. V was trimmed by 4 bases and J by 4 bases, leaving 13 bases between them. In nucleotides, the CDR3 is TGTGCCAGCAGCTCTAGGGAAACCGGCACTGAAGCTTTCTTT. Residues: CASSSRETGTEAFF.

J is TRBJ1-5 and V is TRBV9; no clear D. The CDR3 extends over 14 amino acids. V lost 0 bases, J lost 4 bases, and 8 bases lay in between. The germline gives CDR1 SGDLS, CDR2 YYNGEE. This CDR3 is CASSVGPRNQPQHF. The CDR3 DNA reads TGTGCCAGCAGCGTAGGACCCCGAAATCAGCCCCAGCATTTT.

This clonotype was detected many times. This chain links TRBV20-1 with TRBJ2-5; the match to TRBD2 covers 7 bases. The V and J ends lost 1 base and 2 bases, in that order; junction bases with no gene match: 7. This CDR3 spans 15 amino acids. Germline CDR1 reads DFQATT; CDR2 reads SNEGSKA (reference sequence). The DNA of the CDR3 is TGCAGTGCTAGAGGTGGAGCGGGACTTCAAGAGACCCAGTACTTC. This encodes CSARGGAGLQETQYF.

This clonotype was counted only a few times. V and J are TRBV6-2 or TRBV6-3 and TRBJ2-7, with D possibly TRBD1 on 6 matching bases. V lost 2 bases, J lost 4 bases, and 15 bases lay in between. CDR1 MNHEY and CDR2 SVGEGT come from the germline V gene. The CDR3 is 15 amino acids. The CDR3 region is CASSYGAGATYEQYF. In nucleotides, the CDR3 is TGTGCCAGCAGTTACGGGGCAGGGGCCACGTACGAGCAGTACTTC.

At least ten counts were recorded for this clonotype. The J gene is TRBJ2-5, the V gene TRBV7-2; a weak D match, TRBD2 (6 bases). V was clipped by 3 bases and J by 5 bases, with 22 bases between them. The CDR3 runs to 17 residues. Germline CDR1 SGHTA, CDR2 FQGNSA. As DNA, the CDR3 is TGTGCCAGCAGCTTGGGGTCTGGGGCGGGGATTATGGAGACCCAGTACTTC. As protein: CASSLGSGAGIMETQYF.

At least ten counts were recorded for this clonotype. The V and J genes are TRBV7-9 and TRBJ1-6, with TRBD1 identical over 8 bases. V shed 1 base, J shed 12 bases, and the junction held 5 bases outside the gene matches. This CDR3 region has 14 residues. The germline V gene encodes CDR1 SEHNR and CDR2 FQNEAQ (reference sequence). In DNA, the CDR3 is TGTGCCAGCAGCTTAGGACAGGGGCCCGGACCCCTCCACTTT. Translation: CASSLGQGPGPLHF.

This clonotype was detected only a few times. The J gene is TRBJ2-5, the V gene TRBV10-3; possibly TRBD1 for D (5 bases). Between the trimmed V and J ends, which lost 5 bases and 4 bases, there was a span of 14 bases. The CDR3 contains 14 residues. Per the germline V gene, CDR1 is ENHRY and CDR2 is SYGVKD. DNA for the CDR3: TGTGCCATCAGTAGGGGCAGTTCGTTAGAGACCCAGTACTTC. This encodes CAISRGSSLETQYF.

The rearrangement uses TRBV12-3 or TRBV12-4 and TRBJ2-1; D uncertain. The CDR3 sequence is 15 residues long. The V end was cut by 6 bases, the J end by 4 bases, with 16 bases between. Here the CDR3 reads CASSPLDPTYNEQFF. In DNA, the CDR3 is TGTGCCAGCAGCCCCCTCGACCCAACGTACAATGAGCAGTTCTTC.

The rearrangement joins TRBV28 to TRBJ1-5; TRBD1 is a possible D gene (5 bases). The CDR3 has 12 residues. Germline loops: CDR1 MDHEN, CDR2 SYDVKM. Trimming removed 8 bases at V and 4 bases at J, with 9 bases between. The CDR3 DNA follows: TGTGCCAGCTATCAGGGTAATCAGCCCCAGCATTTT. It codes for CASYQGNQPQHF.

The J gene is TRBJ2-7, the V gene TRBV7-2; 10 nucleotides align to TRBD2. The CDR3 contains 15 residues. Germline V gives CDR1 SGHTA, CDR2 FQGNSA. J was trimmed by 6 bases and V by 2 bases; bases with no gene match: 7. The CDR3 loop is CASSLKIAGGGEQYF. As DNA, the CDR3 is TGTGCCAGCAGCTTAAAGATAGCGGGAGGAGGCGAGCAGTACTTC.

Many counts were recorded for this clonotype. The chain has TRBV29-1 and TRBJ2-3; TRBD1 aligns across 8 bases. V gave up 3 bases and J gave up 3 bases; unmatched junction bases: 5. The CDR3 length is 14 residues. CDR1 and CDR2 from the germline V gene are SQVTM and ANQGSEA. For the CDR3, the DNA is TGCAGCGTTGACCTACAGGGGGGAACAGATACGCAGTATTTT. It codes for CSVDLQGGTDTQYF.

The chain recombines TRBV29-1 with TRBJ1-3; D is unresolved. The CDR3 sequence is 11 residues long. Looked up from germline, CDR1 is SQVTM and CDR2 is ANQGSEA. V was cut by 7 bases and J by 4 bases, with 8 bases left in between. The DNA of the CDR3 is TGCAGCGCGAGGGCCGGAAACACCATATATTTT. It is translated as CSARAGNTIYF.

The chain recombines TRBV6-1 with TRBJ2-7; D is perhaps TRBD2 (5 bases). Germline V lookup: CDR1 MNHNS, CDR2 SASEGT. The CDR3 extends over 15 amino acids. Trimming took 4 bases from V and 0 from J, leaving 13 bases between them. The CDR3 loop reads CASSVGGRGSYEQYF. DNA for the CDR3: TGTGCCAGCAGTGTTGGTGGACGGGGCTCCTACGAGCAGTACTTC.

The genes are TRBV12-5 and TRBJ2-5, with 10 nucleotides matching TRBD1. The CDR3 has 16 residues. Germline assignment: CDR1 LGHNT and CDR2 FRNRAP. V dropped 1 base and J dropped 2; count of bases not matched to a gene: 4. This CDR3 reads CASGLGDRGPQETQYF. CDR3 DNA: TGTGCTAGTGGTTTGGGGGACAGGGGACCACAAGAGACCCAGTACTTC.

The chain joins TRBV28 to TRBJ2-1; a possible D gene is TRBD2 (5 bases). Per the germline V gene, CDR1 is MDHEN and CDR2 is SYDVKM. The CDR3 consists of 14 residues. The ends were cut back, 5 bases at V and 6 bases at J, with 14 bases in the middle. CDR3 sequence reads: CASSPPGIRNEQFF. CDR3 in DNA: TGTGCCAGCAGTCCTCCGGGGATCCGCAATGAGCAGTTCTTC. Full variable domain (missing parts from reference TRBV28 and TRBJ2-1): DVKVTQSSRYLVKRTGEKVFLECVQDMDHENMFWYRQDPGLGLRLIYFSYDVKMKEKGDIPEGYSVSREKKERFSLILESASTNQTSMYLCASSPPGIRNEQFFGPGTRLTVL.